What follows describes a single T cell receptor beta chain. Germline lookup yields CDR1 SGHRS and CDR2 YFSETQ. Trimming took off 3 bases at V and 6 bases at J, with 19 bases between the two ends. This CDR3 region has 15 residues. The entry originates in a study of blood T cell repertoires in COVID-19. Study in general: COVID-19 samples from acute and convalescent phases originated in the United States, Italy and Spain.

Original processing notes: How many nucleated cells were present was estimated from reference gene primer amplification. Sequencing used immunoSEQ multiplex PCR; TCRdb keeps in-frame clones, though not all of them. D and trimming come from the DNA, and the V and J calls and clone size come from that table. Of approximately 90,000 clones in the sample, over 80% were seen once. Sequenced input: peripheral blood. This chain uses TRBV5-1 with TRBJ2-7; possibly TRBD1 for D (7 bases). The clonotype originates from a man in his fifties with acute or convalescent COVID-19. CDR3 loop: CASSWGGTAGSEQYF. The CDR3 nucleotides read TGCGCCAGCAGCTGGGGCGGGACAGCCGGCTCCGAGCAGTACTTC.